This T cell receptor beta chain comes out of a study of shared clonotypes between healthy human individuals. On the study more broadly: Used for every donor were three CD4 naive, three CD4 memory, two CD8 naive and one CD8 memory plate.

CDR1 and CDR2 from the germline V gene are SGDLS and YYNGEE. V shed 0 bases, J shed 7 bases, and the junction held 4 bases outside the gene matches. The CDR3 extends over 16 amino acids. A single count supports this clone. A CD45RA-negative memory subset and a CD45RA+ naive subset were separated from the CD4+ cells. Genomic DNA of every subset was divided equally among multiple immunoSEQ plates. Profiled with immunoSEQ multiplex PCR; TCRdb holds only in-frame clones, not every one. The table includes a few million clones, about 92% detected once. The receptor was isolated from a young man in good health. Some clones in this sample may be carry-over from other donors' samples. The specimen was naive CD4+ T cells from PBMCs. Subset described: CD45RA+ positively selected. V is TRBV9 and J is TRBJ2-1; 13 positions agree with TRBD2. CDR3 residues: CASSVATSGRSNEQFF. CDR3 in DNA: TGTGCCAGCAGCGTAGCGACTAGCGGGAGGAGTAATGAGCAGTTCTTC.